This passage covers 10 T cell receptor beta chains from one sample sequenced in a study of blood T cell repertoires in COVID-19. Repertoires were generated with immunoSEQ multiplex PCR, while TCRdb's copy carries only in-frame clones and drops some. This table has around 130,000 clones, just under 90% appearing once. Specimen: peripheral blood. The source is a woman aged 45-60 years with acute or convalescent COVID-19.

The rearrangement links TRBV18 to TRBJ2-3; 10 bases map to TRBD2. The junction had 3 bases not matched to a gene; V was cut back by 3 bases and J by 6 bases. The CDR3 runs to 14 residues. Germline-derived CDR1 and CDR2 are KGHSH and LQKENI. The CDR3 nucleotides read TGTGCCAGCTCACCTAGCGGGGGGAGTGATACGCAGTATTTT. As protein: CASSPSGGSDTQYF.

DNA for the CDR3: TGTGCCTTAAGACAGGGGGCCTTCTATGGCTACACCTTC. The encoded protein is CALRQGAFYGYTF. The chain joins TRBV30 to TRBJ1-2; 10 bases map to TRBD1. This CDR3 has 13 amino acids. Germline CDR1 and CDR2: GTSNPN and SVGIG (reference sequence). V shed 7 bases and J 4 bases; nucleotides not matched to a gene: 6.

The J gene is TRBJ1-1, the V gene TRBV11-3, with 8 bases that match TRBD1. CDR1 is SGHNT and CDR2 is YENEEA in the germline V gene. Trimming at V came to 4 bases and at J to 6 bases, leaving 13 bases not matched to a gene. CDR3 length: 16 amino acids. DNA for the CDR3: TGTGCCAGCAGCTCAAGCCCCGGACAGGGAGATCCTGAAGCTTTCTTT. It specifies CASSSSPGQGDPEAFF.

The rearrangement joins TRBV28 to TRBJ1-1; D gene ambiguous. The V gene's germline CDR1 is MDHEN and CDR2 SYDVKM. Deletions cut 5 bases from V and 3 bases from J, with 7 bases between. The CDR3 is made up of 12 amino acids. CDR3 residues: CASSSSYTEAFF. The CDR3 nucleotides read TGTGCCAGCAGTAGTAGCTACACTGAAGCTTTCTTT.

The chain employs TRBV12-5 and TRBJ1-5; tentative D call: TRBD1 (6 bases). CDR1 and CDR2 (germline): LGHNT, FRNRAP. V was cut by 1 base and J by 6 bases, with 13 bases left in between. This CDR3 comprises 15 residues. CDR3 bases: TGTGCTAGTGGTTTGGCCTACAGGGCTGGTCAGCCCCAGCATTTT. The encoded protein is CASGLAYRAGQPQHF.

The rearrangement joins TRBV7-6 to TRBJ1-1; D gene unclear. Trimming removed 2 bases at V and 6 bases at J, with 22 bases between. Germline V gene data show CDR1 as SGHVS and CDR2 as FNYEAQ. The CDR3 is made up of 17 amino acids. The CDR3 region is CASSLMVSGFGDAEAFF. The CDR3 nucleotides read TGTGCCAGCAGCTTAATGGTATCGGGTTTTGGTGACGCTGAAGCTTTCTTT.

This clone was seen a few times. The J gene is TRBJ2-1, the V gene TRBV7-2, with D maybe TRBD2 (6 bases). The CDR3 has 12 amino acids. Per germline, CDR1 SGHTA and CDR2 FQGNSA. Trimming removed 1 base from V and 10 bases from J, with 8 bases in between. The CDR3 sequence is CASSLGGEEQFF. As DNA, the CDR3 is TGTGCCAGCAGCTTAGGCGGGGAGGAGCAGTTCTTC.

This chain links TRBV11-3 with TRBJ2-2; TRBD1 is a possible D gene (6 bases). The V and J ends lost 5 bases and 4 bases respectively, with 11 bases between them. The CDR3 loop spans 14 amino acids. Germline V lookup: CDR1 SGHNT, CDR2 YENEEA. The CDR3 region is CASSMGQGTGELFF. In DNA, the CDR3 is TGTGCCAGCAGCATGGGACAAGGCACCGGGGAGCTGTTTTTT. The complete variable domain, with remaining parts taken from reference TRBV11-3 and TRBJ2-2, reads EAGVVQSPRYKIIEKKQPVAFWCNPISGHNTLYWYLQNLGQGPELLIRYENEEAVDDSQLPKDRFSAERLKGVDSTLKIQPAELGDSAVYLCASSMGQGTGELFFGEGSRLTVL.

The chain recombines TRBV30 with TRBJ1-4, with 8 bases aligning to TRBD1. The CDR3 consists of 15 residues. Germline CDR1 and CDR2: GTSNPN and SVGIG (reference sequence). The V gene end was trimmed by 2 bases and the J gene end by 8 bases; junction bases not matched to a gene: 10. CDR3 protein: CAWSQSQGAGEKLFF. In DNA, the CDR3 is TGTGCCTGGAGTCAATCTCAGGGGGCAGGGGAAAAACTGTTTTTT.

The chain couples TRBV15 to TRBJ1-2; 7 positions agree with TRBD1. The V gene end was trimmed by 1 base and the J gene end by 4 bases; junction bases not matched to a gene: 6. This CDR3 contains 15 residues. Germline-derived CDR1 and CDR2 are LNHNV and YYDKDF (reference sequence). For the CDR3, the DNA is TGTGCCACCAGCAGAGGAGGGGGCGCTTTCTATGGCTACACCTTC. This encodes CATSRGGGAFYGYTF.